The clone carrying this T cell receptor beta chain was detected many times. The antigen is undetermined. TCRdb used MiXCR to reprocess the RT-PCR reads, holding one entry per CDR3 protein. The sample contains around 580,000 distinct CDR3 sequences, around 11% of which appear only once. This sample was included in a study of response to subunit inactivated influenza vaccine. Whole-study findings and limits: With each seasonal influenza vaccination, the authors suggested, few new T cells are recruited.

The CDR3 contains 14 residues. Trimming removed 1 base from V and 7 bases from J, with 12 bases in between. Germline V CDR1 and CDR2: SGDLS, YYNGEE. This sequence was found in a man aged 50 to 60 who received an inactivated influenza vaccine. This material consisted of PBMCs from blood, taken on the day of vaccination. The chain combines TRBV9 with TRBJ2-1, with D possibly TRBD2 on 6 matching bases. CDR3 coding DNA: TGTGCCAGCAGCGTATCGGATGGGGGGAATGAGCAGTTCTTC. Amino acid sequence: CASSVSDGGNEQFF.